The 3 T cell receptor beta chains given below trace back to one sample, sequenced in a study of blood T cell repertoires in COVID-19. Profiling relied on immunoSEQ multiplex PCR, and the TCRdb table lists in-frame clones only, not all of them. The table records more than 85,000 clones, about 79% of them present only once. Sequencing was done on a sample of peripheral blood. The receptors originated from a man in his sixties with acute or convalescent COVID-19.

The CDR3 sequence: CASRPWTGVTDTQYF. In DNA form, the CDR3 reads TGTGCCAGCAGGCCATGGACAGGGGTCACAGATACGCAGTATTTT. J is TRBJ2-3 and V is TRBV27; 9 positions agree with TRBD1. Looked up from germline, CDR1 is MNHEY and CDR2 is SMNVEV (reference sequence). This CDR3 region has 15 residues. Germline trimming cut 6 bases from V and 2 bases from J; bases unmatched to any gene: 6.

The rearrangement links TRBV27 to TRBJ2-1, with 10 positions matching TRBD1. With 4 bases clipped from V and 9 bases from J, the junction kept 9 bases outside the gene matches. Germline CDR1 is MNHEY and CDR2 is SMNVEV (reference sequence). The CDR3 consists of 15 residues. The CDR3 spells CASSSRDRGVGEQFF. CDR3 sequence (DNA): TGTGCCAGCAGTTCCCGGGACAGGGGAGTCGGTGAGCAGTTCTTC.

This clone was detected once. The CDR3 bases are TGTGCCAGCAGCCATGCCCTGGTGGGGACTAGAACAGATACGCAGTATTTT. Translation: CASSHALVGTRTDTQYF. The chain carries TRBV4-2 and TRBJ2-3; the match to TRBD2 covers 8 bases. V lost 3 bases to trimming and J lost 3 bases; unmatched junction nucleotides: 11. Germline V gene sequence: CDR1 LGHNA, CDR2 YNFKEQ. This CDR3 region has 17 residues.